The 17 T cell receptor beta chains presented below share a single source sample, sequenced in a study of T cells after yellow fever vaccination. Using its own MiXCR run on the 5' RACE reads, TCRdb lists one record per CDR3 protein. Among 230,000 or so distinct CDR3 sequences listed, 3.6% were seen once. The source material was PBMCs, sampled 15 days after the yellow fever booster vaccination. All receptors derive from a man aged 18 to 29 who received the YFV17D yellow fever vaccine.

This clonotype appeared many times. The chain carries TRBV5-4 and TRBJ2-1; 14 bases are a match to TRBD2. Looked up from germline, CDR1 is SGHNT and CDR2 is YYREEE (reference sequence). The CDR3 is 19 amino acids. The V segment lost 4 bases and the J segment 0 bases; nucleotides outside the gene matches: 9. CDR3 amino acids: CASSAGTSGGLSSYNEQFF. In DNA, the CDR3 is TGTGCCAGCAGCGCCGGGACTAGCGGGGGCCTTAGCTCCTACAATGAGCAGTTCTTC.

This clonotype came up many times. V usage is TRBV5-1 and J usage is TRBJ2-3, with TRBD2 matching over 8 bases. The J segment lost 6 bases and the V segment lost 4 bases, leaving 10 bases of the junction unmatched. The germline V gene encodes CDR1 SGHRS and CDR2 YFSETQ. This CDR3 has 15 residues. The chain's CDR3 is CASSPNGGGSDTQYF. The CDR3 DNA reads as TGCGCCAGCAGCCCCAACGGGGGGGGGAGTGATACGCAGTATTTT.

The rearrangement uses TRBV19 and TRBJ1-5; D uncertain. CDR3 length: 17 residues. Germline CDR1 reads LNHDA; CDR2 reads SQIVND (reference sequence). V was cut by 5 bases and J by 0 bases, with 17 bases left in between. CDR3 loop: CASSADPRRSSNQPQHF. In nucleotides, the CDR3 is TGTGCCAGTAGTGCCGACCCCCGACGGAGTAGCAATCAGCCCCAGCATTTT.

This clonotype was recorded at least ten times. The chain couples TRBV2 to TRBJ1-1; 10 bases line up with TRBD1. V shed 7 bases, J shed 11 bases, and the junction held 7 bases outside the gene matches. The length of the CDR3 is 12 residues. Per the germline V gene, CDR1 is SNHLY and CDR2 is FYNNEI. CDR3 nucleotide sequence: TGTGCCAGCACCTTAGGGGGACAGGGGGCTTTCTTT. As protein: CASTLGGQGAFF.

This clonotype was detected ten times or more. The chain carries TRBV29-1 and TRBJ2-5; TRBD2 matches at 12 bases. The CDR3 contains 15 residues. V was clipped by 3 bases and J by 5 bases; unmatched bases: 7. Germline V gives CDR1 SQVTM, CDR2 ANQGSEA. This CDR3 is CSVDPSGGVRETQYF. The CDR3 DNA reads TGCAGCGTTGACCCTAGCGGGGGGGTCCGGGAGACCCAGTACTTC.

This clonotype has a count of ten or more. The rearrangement links TRBV29-1 to TRBJ2-7, with D possibly matching TRBD2 (5 bases). Trimming stripped 7 bases from V and 3 bases from J, with 13 bases between. This CDR3 region has 12 residues. CDR1 is SQVTM, CDR2 ANQGSEA, per germline. The CDR3 reads CSAAEGLYEQYF. In nucleotides, the CDR3 is TGCAGCGCCGCCGAGGGCCTCTACGAGCAGTACTTC.

This clonotype was observed many times. The gene calls are TRBV4-3 and TRBJ2-1; TRBD1 agrees at 9 bases. J was trimmed by 3 bases and V by 0 bases; bases with no gene match: 18. CDR3 length equals 21 residues. Germline CDR1 reads LGHNA; CDR2 reads YSLEER. In DNA, the CDR3 is TGCGCCAGCAGCCAAGATCGAGGCAAAAGGTTTCCGGGACAGGGCTACAATGAGCAGTTCTTC. Encoded protein: CASSQDRGKRFPGQGYNEQFF.

This clonotype was seen repeatedly, ten times or more. This chain uses TRBV29-1 with TRBJ1-1, with a weak D call TRBD1 (6 bases). CDR1 and CDR2 from the germline V gene are SQVTM and ANQGSEA. Deletions cut 4 bases from V and 4 bases from J, with 10 bases between. CDR3 size: 12 residues. CDR3: CSVGRGGTEAFF. CDR3 bases: TGCAGCGTTGGAAGGGGGGGCACTGAAGCTTTCTTT.

At least ten counts were recorded for this clonotype. This sequence joins TRBV5-5 and TRBJ2-7; tentatively, D is TRBD1 or TRBD2 (5 bases each). The CDR3 runs 14 residues. Germline values: CDR1 SGHKS, CDR2 YYEKEE (reference sequence). The V and J ends lost 3 bases and 3 bases respectively, with 13 bases between them. The CDR3 loop is CASSSGRIGYEQYF. CDR3 DNA sequence: TGTGCCAGCAGCTCGGGACGGATCGGCTACGAGCAGTACTTC.

This clonotype showed up just a few times. This chain connects TRBV7-3 to TRBJ2-1; tentatively, D is TRBD1 (6 bases). V gave up 4 bases and J gave up 8 bases, with 12 bases separating them. Germline V gene data show CDR1 as SGHTA and CDR2 as FQGTGA. The CDR3 totals 13 residues. The CDR3 protein is CASSSTQGYEQFF. The CDR3 DNA sequence: TGTGCCAGCAGCTCGACGCAGGGGTATGAGCAGTTCTTC.

This clonotype appeared many times. This chain uses TRBV7-2 with TRBJ2-2; 11 bases agree with TRBD2. CDR3 length: 15 amino acids. J lost 7 bases, V lost 3 bases, and 4 bases had no gene match. Germline values: CDR1 SGHTA, CDR2 FQGNSA. As DNA, the CDR3 is TGTGCCAGCAGCTTGTTTAGCGGGGGGGTCGGGGAGCTGTTTTTT. Its translation: CASSLFSGGVGELFF. The full variable domain, rest sourced from reference TRBV7-2 and TRBJ2-2, is GAGVSQSPSNKVTEKGKDVELRCDPISGHTALYWYRQSLGQGLEFLIYFQGNSAPDKSGLPSDRFSAERTGGSVSTLTIQRTQQEDSAVYLCASSLFSGGVGELFFGEGSRLTVL.

This clonotype was seen ten or more times. This chain joins TRBV6-2 or TRBV6-3 and TRBJ2-5; D call uncertain. This CDR3 comprises 14 residues. Trimming removed 2 bases at V and 2 bases at J, with 9 bases between. The V gene's germline CDR1 is MNHEY and CDR2 SVGEGT. The CDR3 DNA reads as TGTGCCAGCAGTTACGTTTCAGCTCAAGAGACCCAGTACTTC. Its protein product is CASSYVSAQETQYF.

The table lists this clonotype with many counts. This chain connects TRBV7-2 to TRBJ2-2; TRBD1 is a possible D gene (6 bases). Germline V lookup: CDR1 SGHTA, CDR2 FQGNSA. CDR3 size: 17 residues. Trimming took off 2 bases at V and 2 bases at J, with 15 bases between the two ends. The DNA for the CDR3 is TGTGCCAGCAGCTTATTACCCGGGACATATAACACCGGGGAGCTGTTTTTT. Residues: CASSLLPGTYNTGELFF.

In its sample, this clonotype was seen many times. This sequence joins TRBV7-9 and TRBJ2-7; D unclear. Germline loops: CDR1 SEHNR, CDR2 FQNEAQ (reference sequence). The length of the CDR3 is 12 residues. V was clipped by 8 bases and J by 9 bases, with 17 bases between them. CDR3 sequence (DNA): TGTGCCAGCTCCGCCTTGGAAATGGGGCAGTACTTC. Protein product: CASSALEMGQYF. Variable domain in full (rest from reference TRBV7-9 and TRBJ2-7): DTGVSQNPRHKITKRGQNVTFRCDPISEHNRLYWYRQTLGQGPEFLTYFQNEAQLEKSRLLSDRFSAERPKGSFSTLEIQRTEQGDSAMYLCASSALEMGQYFGPGTRLTVT.

The sample holds many counts of this clonotype. The V and J genes are TRBV5-1 and TRBJ2-5; TRBD1 matches at 8 bases. This CDR3 spans 16 amino acids. Germline CDR1 SGHRS, CDR2 YFSETQ. The V and J ends lost 0 bases and 5 bases, in that order; junction bases with no gene match: 9. The DNA for the CDR3 is TGCGCCAGCAGCTTGGCCCCGGGACAGGTCGGGGAGACCCAGTACTTC. Its translation: CASSLAPGQVGETQYF.

At least ten counts were recorded for this clonotype. The chain combines TRBV4-1 with TRBJ1-5; a weak D match, TRBD1 (5 bases). Germline assignment: CDR1 MGHRA and CDR2 YSYEKL. The CDR3 length is 12 residues. This chain's CDR3 is CASTQDGPPQHF. The CDR3 DNA follows: TGCGCATCTACACAGGACGGACCGCCCCAGCATTTT.

In its sample, this clonotype was seen a few times. The chain has TRBV5-6 and TRBJ2-3; D is tentatively TRBD1 or TRBD2 (5 bases each). The CDR3 spans 14 residues. Germline assignment: CDR1 SGHDT and CDR2 YYEEEE. V dropped 4 bases and J dropped 7 bases, with 16 bases sitting between them. The CDR3 spells CASSLGTLAHTQYF. The CDR3, as DNA: TGTGCCAGCAGCCTCGGGACGCTGGCGCATACGCAGTATTTT. Variable domain in full (rest from reference TRBV5-6 and TRBJ2-3): DAGVTQSPTHLIKTRGQQVTLRCSPKSGHDTVSWYQQALGQGPQFIFQYYEEEERQRGNFPDRFSGHQFPNYSSELNVNALLLGDSALYLCASSLGTLAHTQYFGPGTRLTVL.